Listed below are T cell receptor beta chains from one sample, sequenced in a study of cytomegalovirus exposure and HLA in healthy donors. The method was immunoSEQ multiplex PCR; TCRdb's version includes in-frame clones alone and lacks a portion of them. The sample has over 150,000 clones, roughly 70% seen once; the top ten hold over 2.5%. Sequencing was done on a sample of PBMCs. The receptor set was obtained from a young woman in good health and CMV-seronegative. Each CDR3 is given with its conserved first and last residue. D genes are given only for firm matches. Expanded clones are given a class, and other clones once, few, many or no size at all.

j_gene | v_gene | d_gene | abundance | CDR3nt | CDR3aa
TRBJ2-3 | TRBV5-6 | . | once | TGTGCCAGCAGCTTGGCGGGGGTGGCAGATACGCAGTATTTT | CASSLAGVADTQYF
TRBJ2-7 | TRBV11-1 | TRBD1 | . | TGTGCCAGCAGCCTGAGACAGGGGGGGAACTACGAGCAGTACTTC | CASSLRQGGNYEQYF
TRBJ1-4 | TRBV5-1 | TRBD1 | few | TGCGCCAGCAGAATAACCGGGACAGGGGATGAAAAACTGTTTTTT | CASRITGTGDEKLFF
TRBJ1-3 | TRBV10-3 | . | . | TGTGCCATCGGAGATCAGGGACTAACTGGAAACACCATATATTTT | CAIGDQGLTGNTIYF
TRBJ2-6 | TRBV29-1 | TRBD1 | . | TGCAGCGTCTTCCCGGGACAGGGCTCATCTGGGGCCAACGTCCTGACTTTC | CSVFPGQGSSGANVLTF
TRBJ1-5 | TRBV7-2 | TRBD1 | . | TGTGCCAGCAGCTTCGGGACAGGGGGCAATCAGCCCCAGCATTTT | CASSFGTGGNQPQHF
TRBJ2-6 | TRBV7-3 | . | few | TGTGCCAGCAGCTTTACTGGGGCCAACGTCCTGACTTTC | CASSFTGANVLTF
TRBJ2-1 | TRBV19 | . | . | TGTGCCAGTACCCCCACCGGGATACGTACGTACAATGAGCAGTTCTTC | CASTPTGIRTYNEQFF
TRBJ2-7 | TRBV27 | TRBD2 | . | TGTGCCAGCAGTTCCCTCTCCGCTAGCGGCACGCTAAGACAGTACTTC | CASSSLSASGTLRQYF
TRBJ2-7 | TRBV2 | TRBD1 | . | TGTGCCAGCAGTCGGGACAGGGGCTTCTACGAGCAGTACTTC | CASSRDRGFYEQYF
TRBJ2-2 | TRBV23-1 | TRBD2 | few | TGCGCCAGCAGTCAACAGGCTTCTAGCGGGAGCAGACACACCGGGGAGCTGTTTTTT | CASSQQASSGSRHTGELFF
TRBJ1-5 | TRBV25-1 | . | . | TGTGCCAGCAGTGAATACGGGTCAGTTCGTAGCAATCAGCCCCAGCATTTT | CASSEYGSVRSNQPQHF
TRBJ1-5 | TRBV19 | TRBD1 | . | TGTGCCAGTAGTATACCCCGACAGGGGGCAGGGCAGCCCCAGCATTTT | CASSIPRQGAGQPQHF
TRBJ2-2 | TRBV30 | TRBD1 | . | TGTGCCTGGGGACAGGGAGTGTGGGAGCTGTTTTTT | CAWGQGVWELFF
TRBJ2-7 | TRBV7-9 | TRBD1 | . | TGTGCCAGCACCCCGACAGGGAGCGAGCAGTACTTC | CASTPTGSEQYF
TRBJ2-1 | TRBV20-1 | . | few | TGCAGTGCTATCGGGTCCAATGAGCAGTTCTTC | CSAIGSNEQFF
TRBJ2-1 | TRBV5-1 | TRBD1 | . | TGCGCCAGCAGCCGGACAGGGGGCGCGGGGGATGAGCAGTTCTTC | CASSRTGGAGDEQFF
TRBJ2-7 | TRBV7-9 | . | . | TGTGCCAGCAGCCCATTTAGTGTGAGCTCCTACGAGCAGTACTTC | CASSPFSVSSYEQYF
TRBJ1-5 | TRBV6-6 | . | . | TGTGCCAGCAGAAGAGGGGGTGAGAATCAGCCCCAGCATTTT | CASRRGGENQPQHF
TRBJ2-1 | TRBV29-1 | TRBD1 | . | TGCAGCGTTGAAAGGTGGGACAGGGGAGGGAATGAGCAGTTCTTC | CSVERWDRGGNEQFF
TRBJ2-7 | TRBV6-5 | . | . | TGTGCCAGCAGTTACTCTACGTTGGGGGGATTGTACTTC | CASSYSTLGGLYF
TRBJ2-1 | TRBV19 | TRBD2 | . | TGTGCCAGTAGTACCTCTAGCGGGGCCCACAATGAGCAGTTCTTC | CASSTSSGAHNEQFF
TRBJ1-5 | TRBV6-1 | . | . | TGTGCCAGCAGGGGAACAGGGTTTCAGCCCCAGCATTTT | CASRGTGFQPQHF
TRBJ2-3 | TRBV28 | TRBD2 | . | TGTGCCAGCAGTTTATTTAGCGGGGGTGGGGATACGCAGTATTTT | CASSLFSGGGDTQYF
TRBJ2-7 | TRBV7-2 | TRBD2 | . | TGTGCCAGCAGCTTAGCACTAGCGGGACCTTACTACGAGCAGTACTTC | CASSLALAGPYYEQYF
TRBJ2-7 | TRBV7-2 | TRBD2 | . | TGTGCCAGCAGCTCGTTAGCGGGGCCCTACGAGCAGTACTTC | CASSSLAGPYEQYF
TRBJ2-7 | TRBV11-1 | TRBD2 | . | TGTGCCAGCAGGGACAGAGCGGGAGAGACCTACGAGCAGTACTTC | CASRDRAGETYEQYF
TRBJ1-3 | TRBV6-1 | . | . | TGTGCCAGCACAGAGGGCATCTCTGGAAACACCATATATTTT | CASTEGISGNTIYF
TRBJ1-1 | TRBV7-2 | . | . | TGTGCCAGCAGTTATTGGACAAACACTGAAGCTTTCTTT | CASSYWTNTEAFF
TRBJ2-6 | TRBV28 | . | . | TGTGCCAGCAGTACAGGGAGTGTGTTCGGGGCCAACGTCCTGACTTTC | CASSTGSVFGANVLTF
TRBJ1-6 | TRBV27 | . | few | TGTGCCAGCAGTTTGACCCTATTAGCTTCACCCCTCCACTTT | CASSLTLLASPLHF
TRBJ2-3 | TRBV30 | . | . | TGTGCCTGGAGGCCCCAGACAGATACGCAGTATTTT | CAWRPQTDTQYF
TRBJ1-2 | TRBV18 | . | . | TGTGCCAGCTCACCTTCCGGGACTGTGGATCTTGGCTACACCTTC | CASSPSGTVDLGYTF
TRBJ2-7 | TRBV27 | . | . | TGTGCCAGCAGAACAGGGTACGAGCAGTACTTC | CASRTGYEQYF
TRBJ2-2 | TRBV5-4 | TRBD2 | . | TGTGCCAGCAGCTTCCAGGGCGGGAGTGGCGGGGAGCTGTTTTTT | CASSFQGGSGGELFF
TRBJ1-1 | TRBV5-4 | . | . | TGTGCCAGCAGCTCGACGACAGGTGGCACTGAAGCTTTCTTT | CASSSTTGGTEAFF
TRBJ1-1 | TRBV19 | . | few | TGTGCCAGTAGTATATGGGGGGGAATGAACACTGAAGCTTTCTTT | CASSIWGGMNTEAFF
TRBJ2-1 | TRBV7-2 | TRBD1 | few | TGTGCCAGCACCCACGGGACAGGGTTTTACAATGAGCAGTTCTTC | CASTHGTGFYNEQFF
TRBJ2-7 | TRBV29-1 | TRBD2 | few | TGCAGCGTTGAAGAAACTAGCGGGGGGTACGAGCAGTACTTC | CSVEETSGGYEQYF
TRBJ1-3 | TRBV4-2 | TRBD1 | few | TGTGCCAGCACCCCCACTTCAGGGGGCTCTGGAAACACCATATATTTT | CASTPTSGGSGNTIYF
TRBJ2-7 | TRBV4-2 | TRBD1 | . | TGTGCCAGCAGCCAAGTATATCAGGGGGCCAGGGAGGAGCAGTACTTC | CASSQVYQGAREEQYF
TRBJ1-2 | TRBV6-1 | . | few | TGTGCCAGCAGTGACAGGGATGGCTACACCTTC | CASSDRDGYTF